Listed here are 6 T cell receptor beta chains from one sample, sequenced in a study of CD8 T cells in Susac syndrome. Random hexamers were used to reverse transcribe an amount of 0.5 to 1 ug RNA. TCRdb re-analysed the immunoSEQ multiplex PCR reads in MiXCR, keeping a single row per CDR3 protein. The repertoire holds around 130,000 distinct CDR3 sequences, with 90% to 95% as singletons. Sequenced: CD4+ T cells from PBMCs. All receptors come from a human donor with multiple sclerosis.

The chain recombines TRBV7-3 with TRBJ2-2; 8 positions match TRBD2. The CDR3 extends over 16 amino acids. The V gene end was trimmed by 5 bases and the J gene end by 2 bases; junction bases not matched to a gene: 7. Germline V gives CDR1 SGHTA, CDR2 FQGTGA. CDR3 coding DNA: TGTGCCAGCAGCCCCTCAGCGGGAGCTAACACCGGGGAGCTGTTTTTT. Amino acids: CASSPSAGANTGELFF.

The V and J genes are TRBV2 and TRBJ2-5; 8 bases are shared with TRBD1. Germline V lookup: CDR1 SNHLY, CDR2 FYNNEI. CDR3 length equals 14 residues. The ends lost 4 bases at V and 5 bases at J; junction bases unmatched: 6. This chain's CDR3 is CASSARGLGETQYF. DNA for the CDR3: TGTGCCAGCAGTGCCAGGGGGCTTGGGGAGACCCAGTACTTC.

V gene TRBV29-1 combines with J gene TRBJ1-2; D is perhaps TRBD1 (5 bases). The CDR3 has 11 residues. Germline lookup yields CDR1 SQVTM and CDR2 ANQGSEA. Between the trimmed V and J ends, which lost 6 bases and 4 bases, there was a span of 9 bases. Written as DNA, the CDR3 is TGCAGCGTCCTAGGGGTCTATGGCTACACCTTC. Translation: CSVLGVYGYTF.

V and J are TRBV12-3 or TRBV12-4 and TRBJ1-1; TRBD1 matches 7 bases. Germline trimming cut 2 bases from V and 6 bases from J; bases unmatched to any gene: 3. CDR3 length: 13 residues. CDR3 amino acids: CASSLTGVAEAFF. The DNA for the CDR3 is TGTGCCAGCAGTTTAACAGGGGTTGCTGAAGCTTTCTTT.

The V gene is TRBV27, the J gene TRBJ2-5; 7 bases line up with TRBD1. The trim removed 8 bases at V and 5 bases at J, leaving 5 bases unmatched. Per germline, CDR1 MNHEY and CDR2 SMNVEV (reference sequence). The CDR3 is 12 amino acids. The CDR3 region is CASRNRGETQYF. The CDR3 region has the DNA TGTGCCAGCCGTAACAGGGGTGAGACCCAGTACTTC.

J is TRBJ2-6 and V is TRBV7-8; TRBD1 is a possible D gene (6 bases). Trimming stripped 0 bases from V and 15 bases from J, with 18 bases between. Germline V gives CDR1 SGHVS, CDR2 FQNEAQ. This CDR3 spans 15 amino acids. CDR3 amino acids: CASSLAQGNSRALTF. DNA for the CDR3: TGTGCCAGCAGCTTAGCGCAGGGGAACAGCCGGGCCCTGACTTTC.